The source of this T cell receptor (beta chain) is a study of radiotherapy plus CTLA-4 blockade in lung cancer. About the study: The study recorded objective responses in roughly a sixth of patients and disease control in approximately 31%.

This clone was seen a handful of times. The target antigen is unknown. Chemo-refractory metastatic non-small-cell lung cancer patients were treated with focal radiation plus CTLA-4 blockade with ipilimumab. This table comes from immunoSEQ multiplex PCR, and its TCRdb copy is limited to in-frame clones, with some not included. The sample shows about 54,000 clones, under 85% of them seen only once. General study findings and limits: Blood-borne expansion of tumor-derived TCR clones followed radiotherapy plus ipilimumab. Reports state that early shifts in blood T cell clones, with interferon-beta, best predicted response.

The sample consisted of peripheral blood, taken from a patient treated with radiotherapy plus ipilimumab. This TCR was sampled from a human donor with non-small cell lung cancer who had a partial response to radiotherapy plus ipilimumab.

The CDR3: CASSEDRATEAFF. As DNA, the CDR3 is TGTGCCAGCAGTGAAGACAGGGCCACTGAAGCTTTCTTT. The chain links TRBV2 to TRBJ1-1; D may be TRBD1 (6 bases). The CDR3 extends over 13 amino acids. Trimming left V 1 base short and J 4 bases short, with 7 bases between. Germline V gene sequence: CDR1 SNHLY, CDR2 FYNNEI.